The 25 T cell receptor beta chains below come from one sample, sequenced in a study of blood T cells in healthy people across ages. Together with a sample-barcoded 5' primer, a J-beta primer mix was included in a second PCR lasting roughly 6 to 12 cycles. TCRdb called the 5' RACE reads again in MiXCR, with one record for every CDR3 protein. The sample carries 540,000 or so distinct CDR3 sequences, around half recorded once. The sample taken for sequencing was blood. The receptors were gathered from a man older than 75 in good health.

This chain connects TRBV20-1 to TRBJ1-4; a possible D gene is TRBD1 (5 bases). Germline CDR1 and CDR2: DFQATT and SNEGSKA (reference sequence). The CDR3 is 14 residues long. Trimming took 5 bases from V and 3 from J, leaving 13 bases between them. The CDR3 region has the DNA TGCAGTGCTGAGGGTGTGGGGGCTAATGAAAAACTGTTTTTT. Encoded protein: CSAEGVGANEKLFF.

The J gene is TRBJ2-3, the V gene TRBV6-1; no definite D call. V was pared by 1 base and J by 1 base, with 9 bases between. Per the germline V gene, CDR1 is MNHNS and CDR2 is SASEGT. This CDR3 comprises 15 residues. DNA for the CDR3: TGTGCCAGCAGTGAAGTCCCGGGTCGCACAGATACGCAGTATTTT. It encodes CASSEVPGRTDTQYF.

This clonotype was counted only a few times. The chain has TRBV6-5 and TRBJ2-6; weak D call: TRBD2 (6 bases). The CDR3 covers 16 residues. Trimming cost V 2 bases and J 4 bases, with 12 bases left between them. Germline loops: CDR1 MNHEY, CDR2 SVGAGI. This CDR3 is CASSYQLGGGANVLTF. CDR3 sequence (DNA): TGTGCCAGCAGTTACCAACTGGGAGGAGGGGCCAACGTCCTGACTTTC.

The rearrangement uses TRBV29-1 and TRBJ1-1, with TRBD1 identical over 7 bases. Trimming took 3 bases from V and 5 from J; bases not matched to a gene: 3. This CDR3 is built from 12 residues. CDR1 is SQVTM and CDR2 is ANQGSEA in the germline V gene. Here the CDR3 reads CSVDPGGTEAFF. The CDR3 bases are TGCAGCGTTGATCCAGGGGGAACTGAAGCTTTCTTT.

This clonotype was seen a handful of times. V gene TRBV11-2 combines with J gene TRBJ2-7, with D possibly matching TRBD2 (5 bases). Trimming cost V 5 bases and J 7 bases, with 21 bases left between them. The CDR3 totals 15 residues. Germline V gene data show CDR1 as SGHAT and CDR2 as FQNNGV. CDR3 in DNA: TGTGCCAGCAGCGCCAGCACACGACCGGGAAGGGAGCAGTACTTC. Encoded protein: CASSASTRPGREQYF.

This clonotype was counted only a few times. The chain employs TRBV15 and TRBJ2-1, with TRBD2 as a possible D gene (5 bases). V was cut by 5 bases and J by 8 bases, with 19 bases left in between. CDR1 LNHNV and CDR2 YYDKDF come from the germline V gene (reference sequence). CDR3 length: 15 residues. The chain's CDR3 is CATSGTYLMGDEQFF. As DNA, the CDR3 is TGTGCCACCAGCGGTACGTACCTAATGGGAGATGAGCAGTTCTTC. Full variable domain (outside the CDR3, taken from reference TRBV15 and TRBJ2-1): DAMVIQNPRYQVTQFGKPVTLSCSQTLNHNVMYWYQQKSSQAPKLLFHYYDKDFNNEADTPDNFQSRRPNTSFCFLDIRSPGLGDTAMYLCATSGTYLMGDEQFFGPGTRLTVL.

The sample holds a few counts of this clonotype. The chain is built from TRBV7-9 and TRBJ1-5; 9 nucleotides line up with TRBD1. This CDR3 spans 17 amino acids. J gave up 4 bases and V 1 base, and 8 bases lay outside the gene matches. CDR1 and CDR2 from the germline V gene are SEHNR and FQNEAQ (reference sequence). The CDR3 nucleotides are TGTGCCAGCAGCTTAGTAGGTCTCGGACAGGGGAATCAGCCCCAGCATTTT. Translated: CASSLVGLGQGNQPQHF.

In regard to this clonotype: At one boundary the junction diverges from the germline segment, which might be a read error. The chain uses TRBV7-7 and TRBJ2-5, with D perhaps TRBD2 (5 bases). The CDR3 spans 16 residues. Germline V gives CDR1 SSHAT, CDR2 FNYEAQ (reference sequence). CDR3: CASSSTGLGIGETQYF. DNA for the CDR3: TGTGCTAGCAGCTCCACCGGACTGGGAATCGGGGAGACCCAGTACTTC.

V and J are TRBV2 and TRBJ2-7; 12 bases align to TRBD2. V shed 4 bases and J 6 bases; nucleotides not matched to a gene: 4. The CDR3 is 14 residues long. Germline V lookup: CDR1 SNHLY, CDR2 FYNNEI. The CDR3 DNA follows: TGTGCCAGCAGTGCTAGCGGGGGGGCCGTCGAGCAGTACTTC. Residues: CASSASGGAVEQYF.

V is TRBV9 and J is TRBJ1-4; a possible D gene is TRBD1 (6 bases). The CDR3 loop spans 16 amino acids. Germline V gives CDR1 SGDLS, CDR2 YYNGEE. Trimming removed 2 bases from V and 4 bases from J, with 15 bases in between. The chain's CDR3 is CASSVAPQGNNEKLFF. CDR3 nucleotides: TGTGCCAGCAGCGTCGCCCCCCAGGGGAATAATGAAAAACTGTTTTTT.

The chain carries TRBV4-2 and TRBJ2-3; 8 nucleotides align to TRBD2. Germline loops: CDR1 LGHNA, CDR2 YNFKEQ. The CDR3 spans 19 residues. The junction had 12 bases not matched to a gene; V was cut back by 0 bases and J by 1 base. DNA for the CDR3: TGTGCCAGCAGCCAAGATATGTTGGCTGTGACTAGCGGCACAGATACGCAGTATTTT. Encoded protein: CASSQDMLAVTSGTDTQYF.

The chain combines TRBV15 with TRBJ1-5, with D unclear. The germline V gene encodes CDR1 LNHNV and CDR2 YYDKDF (reference sequence). This CDR3 comprises 13 residues. Trimming left V 0 bases short and J 9 bases short, with 9 bases between. The CDR3, as DNA: TGTGCCACCAGCAGAGATTTGAGTGGGCCCCAGCATTTT. As protein: CATSRDLSGPQHF.

This rearrangement joins TRBV20-1 to TRBJ2-3; TRBD2 aligns across 10 bases. From germline, CDR1 is DFQATT and CDR2 SNEGSKA (reference sequence). CDR3 length: 15 amino acids. The V gene end was trimmed by 5 bases and the J gene end by 1 base; junction bases not matched to a gene: 6. The CDR3, as DNA: TGCAGTGCTCCCGGACTAGCGGAACGCACAGATACGCAGTATTTT. Amino acid sequence: CSAPGLAERTDTQYF.

This clonotype has ten or more counts. This rearrangement joins TRBV6-2 or TRBV6-3 to TRBJ2-4, with 13 bases that match TRBD2. The CDR3 has 17 residues. Germline trimming cut 0 bases from V and 7 bases from J; bases unmatched to any gene: 6. Germline CDR1 reads MNHEY; CDR2 reads SVGEGT. The CDR3 loop reads CASSYSRTSGSGNIQYF. The CDR3 DNA reads as TGTGCCAGCAGTTACTCGCGGACTAGCGGGAGTGGGAACATTCAGTACTTC.

The rearrangement links TRBV28 to TRBJ2-5; no clear D. The end of the DNA fits TRBJ2-7 better, so the J call may be wrong. Germline CDR1 reads MDHEN; CDR2 reads SYDVKM. The CDR3 has 13 amino acids. The CDR3 nucleotides are TGTGCCAGCAGTACCCAGTGGTCTCACGAGCAGTACTTC. Its protein is CASSTQWSHEQYF.

Comment on this clonotype: Since a much larger clone is just one base distant, this may be a read error. V is TRBV6-6 and J is TRBJ2-1; 9 bases map to TRBD2. The last part of the DNA fits TRBJ2-7 better; the J call may be wrong. This CDR3 contains 16 residues. CDR1 and CDR2 from the germline V gene are MNHNY and SVGAGI (reference sequence). DNA for the CDR3: TGTGCCAGCAGGGGACTAGCTCCGAGCTCCTACAATGAGCAGTACTTC. Translating it yields CASRGLAPSSYNEQYF.

This clonotype was observed a few times. V is TRBV20-1 and J is TRBJ2-5; 14 positions agree with TRBD2. Per the germline V gene, CDR1 is DFQATT and CDR2 is SNEGSKA (reference sequence). This CDR3 is 16 amino acids long. Losses at the gene ends were 5 bases for V and 3 bases for J; bases not matched to a gene: 8. CDR3 sequence: CSASGTSGGFKETQYF. The CDR3 DNA is TGCAGTGCTTCCGGGACTAGCGGGGGATTTAAAGAGACCCAGTACTTC.

The rearrangement uses TRBV6-1 and TRBJ2-5; no clear D. This CDR3 is built from 13 residues. Trimming removed 1 base at V and 11 bases at J, with 14 bases between. CDR1 is MNHNS and CDR2 is SASEGT in the germline V gene. CDR3 protein: CASSEDRVLQQYF. CDR3 sequence (DNA): TGTGCCAGCAGTGAAGATCGAGTCCTCCAGCAGTACTTC.

The sample holds a few counts of this clonotype. The genes are TRBV6-5 and TRBJ2-7, with TRBD2 as a possible D gene (5 bases). Trimming stripped 8 bases from V and 0 bases from J, with 11 bases between. CDR3 size: 13 residues. Per germline, CDR1 MNHEY and CDR2 SVGAGI. CDR3 nucleotides: TGTGCCAGCGGGCGTAGCGTCTCCTACGAGCAGTACTTC. Protein: CASGRSVSYEQYF.

The J gene is TRBJ2-5, the V gene TRBV20-1; TRBD1 is a possible D gene (5 bases). Germline loops: CDR1 DFQATT, CDR2 SNEGSKA (reference sequence). V lost 4 bases to trimming and J lost 1 base, with 10 bases between them. There are 13 residues in the CDR3. CDR3 sequence reads: CSAIGELQETQYF. In nucleotides, the CDR3 is TGCAGTGCTATAGGGGAACTCCAAGAGACCCAGTACTTC.

This clonotype was counted a few times. The J gene is TRBJ2-3, the V gene TRBV12-3 or TRBV12-4, with TRBD2 identical over 8 bases. V trimming: 4 bases; J trimming: 1 base; junction bases outside the gene matches: 10. CDR3 length equals 17 residues. This chain's CDR3 is CASSSLLSGARTDTQYF. For the CDR3, the DNA is TGTGCCAGCAGTTCCCTACTTAGCGGGGCCCGCACAGATACGCAGTATTTT.

The chain carries TRBV20-1 and TRBJ2-2; D is unresolved. Between the trimmed V and J ends, which lost 3 bases and 2 bases, there was a span of 10 bases. The germline CDR1 and CDR2 sequences are DFQATT and SNEGSKA (reference sequence). CDR3 size: 14 residues. This CDR3 is CSASATPNTGELFF. The CDR3 DNA follows: TGCAGTGCTAGTGCGACTCCTAACACCGGGGAGCTGTTTTTT.

The rearrangement uses TRBV29-1 and TRBJ2-5; a possible D gene is TRBD1 (6 bases). The germline V gene encodes CDR1 SQVTM and CDR2 ANQGSEA. V gave up 0 bases and J gave up 0 bases, with 14 bases separating them. This CDR3 has 16 residues. CDR3 sequence: CSVEDHPSGDQETQYF. The CDR3 region has the DNA TGCAGCGTTGAAGATCATCCCTCAGGGGACCAAGAGACCCAGTACTTC.

This clonotype came up many times. This chain links TRBV5-1 with TRBJ2-7, with 8 bases matching TRBD1. CDR3 length: 13 residues. The V and J ends lost 4 bases and 4 bases, in that order; junction bases with no gene match: 4. CDR1 is SGHRS, CDR2 YFSETQ, per germline. The CDR3 nucleotides read TGCGCCAGCAGCCCGCAGGGGGCTTACGAGCAGTACTTC. Its protein is CASSPQGAYEQYF.

This clonotype was observed a few times. This chain joins TRBV20-1 and TRBJ2-7, with D maybe TRBD1 (5 bases). The length of the CDR3 is 18 residues. V was shortened by 5 bases and J by 0 bases, with 26 bases between the two germline ends. Germline values: CDR1 DFQATT, CDR2 SNEGSKA (reference sequence). The CDR3 protein is CSAPKPPKYDSSSYEQYF. The CDR3 bases are TGCAGTGCTCCTAAACCCCCTAAATACGACAGTAGCTCCTACGAGCAGTACTTC.